This TCR beta chain was identified during a study of T cells expressing NK-cell markers. General observations from the study: Leadership of the CD3+CD56-NKG2C+ fraction also belonged to these clonotypes in a handful of donors.

The CDR3 runs 14 residues. Germline CDR1 reads LNHDA; CDR2 reads SQIVND (reference sequence). From its re-call of the 5' RACE reads, TCRdb lists each CDR3 protein once, without DNA. Seen in this sample are about 460,000 distinct CDR3 sequences; the ten most common clones hold approximately 1.5%. Regarding this clonotype: Its specificity is unknown.

This chain links TRBV19 with TRBJ2-5; TCRdb picks TRBD1, but there is no DNA to check that call. This clonotype originated in a woman in her fifties or sixties in good health. Input material: blood T cells: a sorted CD56 or NKG2C T cell subset, CD4+ or CD8+ T cells, or bulk PBMC T cells (not recorded which). CDR3 residues: CASSTTGTGGTQYF. The entire variable domain, with the rest obtained from reference TRBV19 and TRBJ2-5, is as follows: DGGITQSPKYLFRKEGQNVTLSCEQNLNHDAMYWYRQDPGQGLRLIYYSQIVNDFQKGDIAEGYSVSREKKESFPLTVTSAQKNPTAFYLCASSTTGTGGTQYFGPGTRLLVL.